The clone carrying this T cell receptor (beta chain) was seen at least ten times. Its antigen is undetermined. The data stem from a study of metastatic and nonmetastatic thyroid tumors. The germline CDR1 and CDR2 sequences are MRHNA and SNTAGT. V gave up 3 bases and J gave up 4 bases, with 9 bases separating them. This CDR3 has 14 residues. Findings of the study overall: Patients with malignant thyroid tumors reportedly had significantly higher TCR beta diversity than those with benign nodules, in blood and tumor.

TCRdb ran MiXCR on the PCR reads. This sample has 30,000 to 45,000 clones, with around 26% found just once. All patients reached thyroid surgery having received no treatment beforehand. The sequenced material came from blood. The chain has TRBV6-4 and TRBJ2-2; D gene ambiguous. The TCR was taken from a female donor with papillary thyroid cancer or a benign thyroid nodule (not recorded which). Some clones in this sample may be carry-over from other donors' samples. CDR3: CASSEDPSTGELFF. CDR3 in DNA: TGTGCCAGCAGTGAGGACCCGTCCACCGGGGAGCTGTTTTTT.